This entry is about one T cell receptor (beta chain). Its target is not known. The study ran its PCR with 60 Vbeta and 13 Jbeta primers. Assay used: immunoSEQ multiplex PCR; TCRdb lists only in-frame clones, some missing. The profile shows fewer than 250,000 clones, about 80% of them singletons. These data belong to a study of cytomegalovirus exposure and HLA in healthy donors. Points from the study as a whole: Most of the TCR beta V segments (in an earlier analysis) were productive either about 87% or about 30% of the time.

The germline V gene has CDR1 SNHLY and CDR2 FYNNEI. With 6 bases clipped from V and 5 bases from J, the junction kept 5 bases outside the gene matches. The CDR3 runs to 14 residues. The V gene is TRBV2, the J gene TRBJ1-1; 11 positions match TRBD1. Material: PBMCs. The clonotype comes from a male donor in good health and CMV-seronegative. The CDR3 coding sequence is TGTGCCAGCAGCCGAGGACAGGGGGCAACTGAAGCTTTCTTT. It encodes CASSRGQGATEAFF.